Listed here are 18 T cell receptor beta chains from one sample, sequenced in a study of beta chain features in type 1 diabetes. TCRB transcripts that were expressed got sequenced, as all of the isolated RNA had been reverse transcribed. Clones were read by immunoSEQ multiplex PCR, and TCRdb kept only the in-frame ones, dropping some. Of approximately 24,000 clones in the sample, 49% were seen once. Overall study results and limits: In every one of the four CD4+ subsets, TCRB CDR3s were moderately but significantly shorter in Type 1 diabetes patients.

No antigen has been assigned to these receptors. The sample was stem cell memory CD4+ T cells from blood. The receptors here all came from a man under 40 with type 1 diabetes.

The chain combines TRBV2 with TRBJ2-1; 12 bases fit TRBD2. The CDR3 is 15 residues long. J gave up 5 bases and V 6 bases, and 5 bases lay outside the gene matches. Germline assignment: CDR1 SNHLY and CDR2 FYNNEI. The CDR3: CASRASGGGHNEQFF. The DNA of the CDR3 is TGTGCCAGCAGGGCTAGCGGGGGGGGCCACAATGAGCAGTTCTTC.

This chain joins TRBV15 and TRBJ1-5; 7 positions match TRBD1. This CDR3 is 15 amino acids long. The germline CDR1 and CDR2 sequences are LNHNV and YYDKDF (reference sequence). The trim removed 0 bases at V and 3 bases at J, leaving 2 bases unmatched. The CDR3 region has the DNA TGTGCCACCAGCAGAGAAGACAGGGACAATCAGCCCCAGCATTTT. Encoded protein: CATSREDRDNQPQHF.

This clone was recorded only once. The rearrangement uses TRBV5-5 and TRBJ2-4; 7 bases match TRBD2. CDR1 SGHKS and CDR2 YYEKEE come from the germline V gene (reference sequence). This CDR3 contains 14 residues. Trimming at V came to 0 bases and at J to 8 bases, leaving 5 bases not matched to a gene. The CDR3 reads CASSLAWGRDIQYF. CDR3 DNA: TGTGCCAGCAGCTTGGCGTGGGGGAGGGACATTCAGTACTTC.

The chain employs TRBV5-1 and TRBJ1-1; D is ambiguous. Trimming took 5 bases from V and 0 from J, leaving 11 bases between them. The CDR3 covers 14 residues. The germline V gene has CDR1 SGHRS and CDR2 YFSETQ. CDR3 in DNA: TGCGCCAGCAGGGTAGCCAGTTTGAACACTGAAGCTTTCTTT. It specifies CASRVASLNTEAFF.

The chain recombines TRBV6-1 with TRBJ1-1; D unresolved. The V and J ends lost 3 bases and 1 base respectively, with 9 bases between them. CDR3 length: 14 amino acids. In germline, CDR1 is MNHNS, CDR2 SASEGT. The CDR3 region is CASSDRGTNTEAFF. In DNA form, the CDR3 reads TGTGCCAGCAGTGACCGCGGAACGAACACTGAAGCTTTCTTT.

This clone was observed a single time. The V gene is TRBV30, the J gene TRBJ1-1, with D tentatively TRBD1 (5 bases). The length of the CDR3 is 13 residues. CDR1 is GTSNPN, CDR2 SVGIG, per germline (reference sequence). Between the trimmed V and J ends, which lost 5 bases and 1 base, there was a span of 11 bases. The CDR3 sequence is CAWGIGQNTEAFF. The CDR3 DNA reads TGTGCCTGGGGGATCGGACAGAACACTGAAGCTTTCTTT.

The rearrangement joins TRBV5-1 to TRBJ2-5; possible D gene TRBD2, 6 bases. CDR1 is SGHRS and CDR2 is YFSETQ in the germline V gene. V was trimmed by 2 bases and J by 5 bases, leaving 16 bases between them. The CDR3 runs to 15 residues. In DNA, the CDR3 is TGCGCCAGCAGCTTAGGCCAGGGAGGTAGGGAGACCCAGTACTTC. This gives the protein CASSLGQGGRETQYF.

V is TRBV19 and J is TRBJ2-2; D gene unclear. Germline V gene lookup returns CDR1 LNHDA and CDR2 SQIVND (reference sequence). V lost 9 bases, J lost 6 bases, and 11 bases lay in between. The CDR3 sequence is 12 residues long. The CDR3 nucleotides are TGTGCCAGGCATCGGGTTCCCGGGGAGCTGTTTTTT. Translating gives CARHRVPGELFF.

This clone was counted between two and nine times. CDR3 nucleotides: TGCGCCAGCAGCCCCCGCCCCGGGACAGGGTCCGGGGAGCTGTTTTTT. It yields the protein CASSPRPGTGSGELFF. The chain is built from TRBV5-1 and TRBJ2-2; 9 nucleotides align to TRBD1. The germline V gene encodes CDR1 SGHRS and CDR2 YFSETQ. Trimming cost V 4 bases and J 6 bases; bases outside gene matches: 10. This CDR3 has 16 residues. Together with reference TRBV5-1 and TRBJ2-2, the CDR3 gives the full variable domain: KAGVTQTPRYLIKTRGQQVTLSCSPISGHRSVSWYQQTPGQGLQFLFEYFSETQRNKGNFPGRFSGRQFSNSRSEMNVSTLELGDSALYLCASSPRPGTGSGELFFGEGSRLTVL.

This clone was seen only a few times. V usage is TRBV28 and J usage is TRBJ1-2; D is unclear. Germline CDR1 reads MDHEN; CDR2 reads SYDVKM. V shed 7 bases and J shed 1 base, with 13 bases lying between them. The CDR3 contains 14 residues. The CDR3 spells CASTAGGYNYGYTF. CDR3 DNA sequence: TGTGCCAGCACCGCCGGAGGCTATAACTATGGCTACACCTTC.

The chain combines TRBV27 with TRBJ2-7, with 13 bases lining up with TRBD2. The CDR3 totals 14 residues. The V gene's germline CDR1 is MNHEY and CDR2 SMNVEV (reference sequence). V lost 8 bases to trimming and J lost 4 bases; unmatched junction nucleotides: 5. CDR3 amino acids: CASRGLAGRYEQYF. CDR3 DNA sequence: TGTGCCAGCCGGGGACTAGCGGGACGGTACGAGCAGTACTTC.

This CDR3 is CASSLRGLPGEQYF. The CDR3 DNA reads as TGTGCCAGCAGCTTAAGGGGGCTGCCTGGCGAGCAGTACTTC. The rearrangement uses TRBV5-6 and TRBJ2-7, with 7 bases identical to TRBD1. V lost 2 bases to trimming and J lost 6 bases; unmatched junction nucleotides: 8. Germline V gene data show CDR1 as SGHDT and CDR2 as YYEEEE. This CDR3 spans 14 amino acids.

The CDR3 region is CASSEFSGSYNEQFF. Written as DNA, the CDR3 is TGTGCCAGCAGTGAGTTTAGCGGATCTTACAATGAGCAGTTCTTC. The chain employs TRBV6-1 and TRBJ2-1, with D possibly matching TRBD2 (6 bases). The CDR3 has 15 residues. Germline V gene sequence: CDR1 MNHNS, CDR2 SASEGT. V lost 3 bases, J lost 4 bases, and 13 bases lay in between.

This clone was seen only a few times. This chain uses TRBV7-2 with TRBJ2-7; tentatively, D is TRBD2 (6 bases). Germline V gives CDR1 SGHTA, CDR2 FQGNSA. V was shortened by 1 base and J by 5 bases, with 12 bases between the two germline ends. The CDR3 totals 14 residues. The CDR3 protein is CASSLEPGVHEQYF. CDR3 DNA sequence: TGTGCCAGCAGCTTAGAGCCGGGAGTACACGAGCAGTACTTC.

The V gene is TRBV5-6, the J gene TRBJ1-1; no reliable D call. Germline CDR1 reads SGHDT; CDR2 reads YYEEEE. The CDR3 runs 11 residues. V lost 1 base, J lost 8 bases, and 6 bases lay in between. The CDR3 spells CASSLQMEAFF. CDR3 DNA: TGTGCCAGCAGCTTGCAGATGGAAGCTTTCTTT.

The chain uses TRBV7-9 and TRBJ2-7, with TRBD1 matching 7 bases. V lost 0 bases and J lost 5; bases outside the gene matches: 7. This CDR3 is built from 15 residues. Germline lookup yields CDR1 SEHNR and CDR2 FQNEAQ (reference sequence). This chain's CDR3 is CASSLALGQDNEQYF. The CDR3 nucleotides read TGTGCCAGCAGCTTAGCCCTAGGACAGGACAACGAGCAGTACTTC.

The rearrangement joins TRBV19 to TRBJ1-5; D unresolved. V dropped 6 bases and J dropped 4 bases, with 7 bases sitting between them. The CDR3 is 12 residues long. The V gene's germline CDR1 is LNHDA and CDR2 SQIVND (reference sequence). The CDR3 protein is CASRQNNQPQHF. The CDR3 DNA is TGTGCCAGTAGACAGAATAATCAGCCCCAGCATTTT.

The chain combines TRBV9 with TRBJ2-3; TRBD1 matches at 7 bases. Germline trimming cut 0 bases from V and 4 bases from J; bases unmatched to any gene: 5. Germline CDR1 reads SGDLS; CDR2 reads YYNGEE. This CDR3 is 15 amino acids long. The CDR3 bases are TGTGCCAGCAGCGTAGCATCAGGGGGTCCAGATACGCAGTATTTT. This sequence encodes CASSVASGGPDTQYF.